These T cell receptor beta chains were read from a single sample in a study of cytomegalovirus exposure and HLA in healthy donors. The protocol was immunoSEQ multiplex PCR, while the TCRdb copy is restricted to in-frame clones and leaves out a portion. The sample contains 100,000 or so clones, about 80% of which appear only once. Sample: PBMCs. Receptors were obtained from a female donor in good health and CMV-seropositive. Both conserved end residues are part of each CDR3. Fields, in order: D gene, V gene, clone size, J gene, CDR3 DNA, CDR3 protein. The D gene is left open where the match is weak. The size entry is marked missing in some rows and otherwise reads once, few, many or a size class.

.	TRBV4-2	.	TRBJ2-3	TGTGCCAGCAGCCAAGATGCTACCCACACAGATACGCAGTATTTT	CASSQDATHTDTQYF
TRBD1	TRBV7-3	.	TRBJ1-2	TGTGCCAGCAGCGAGACAGGGGGCAGGGTCAGCACCTTC	CASSETGGRVSTF
TRBD1	TRBV28	.	TRBJ2-7	TGTGCCACCAAACGTTCGGGACAGGGGGGGTCCATGCGGTACTTC	CATKRSGQGGSMRYF
.	TRBV7-9	.	TRBJ2-2	TGTGCCAGCAGCCGACCCACTAGCAGAGGGAGGACCGGGGAGCTGTTTTTT	CASSRPTSRGRTGELFF
.	TRBV7-8	.	TRBJ2-1	TGTGCCAGCAGCTTTGCTAAGTGGAATGAGCAGTTCTTC	CASSFAKWNEQFF
TRBD1	TRBV2	.	TRBJ2-7	TGTGCCAGCAGATATTTTCCGGGACAGGGTAACTACGAGCAGTACTTC	CASRYFPGQGNYEQYF
TRBD1	TRBV6-6	.	TRBJ2-5	TGTGCCAGTAGGGACAGGGAGACCCAGTACTTC	CASRDRETQYF
.	TRBV5-1	.	TRBJ2-3	TGCGCCAGCAGCTTGCAGGGAGGCGATACGCAGTATTTT	CASSLQGGDTQYF
.	TRBV6-1	.	TRBJ1-1	TGTGCCAGCAGTGTGCTGGGGCTGAACACTGAAGCTTTCTTT	CASSVLGLNTEAFF
.	TRBV5-5	.	TRBJ1-2	TGTGCCAGCAGCTTCAGGGTGGGTGGCTACACCTTC	CASSFRVGGYTF
.	TRBV27	.	TRBJ1-2	TGTGCCAGCAGTTTATCGTCGGGAGGGTATGGCTACACCTTC	CASSLSSGGYGYTF
.	TRBV9	.	TRBJ1-5	TGTGCCTCCTCCAAGGGGTGGGACAATCAGCCCCAGCATTTT	CASSKGWDNQPQHF
TRBD1	TRBV7-3	.	TRBJ1-6	TGTGCCAGCAGCTTAACGGGACAGTATAATTCACCCCTCCACTTT	CASSLTGQYNSPLHF
TRBD1	TRBV6-6	.	TRBJ1-4	TGTGCCAGCAGTGTTGGAGGAGGACAGGGTCCGGAAAAACTGTTTTTT	CASSVGGGQGPEKLFF
TRBD1	TRBV10-3	.	TRBJ1-1	TGTGCCGCGGGATCCGGGACAGGGCGCGGCAAGGCTGAAGCTTTCTTT	CAAGSGTGRGKAEAFF
TRBD2	TRBV4-3	.	TRBJ2-3	TGCGCCAGCAGCCAATCTAGCGGGGTTAGCACAGATACGCAGTATTTT	CASSQSSGVSTDTQYF
.	TRBV2	.	TRBJ2-1	TGTGCCAGCAGTGAAGGGCCCCAGCAGTTCTTC	CASSEGPQQFF
.	TRBV18	.	TRBJ1-1	TGTGCCAGCTCAAAGGACAAGAACACTGAAGCTTTCTTT	CASSKDKNTEAFF
TRBD1	TRBV7-2	.	TRBJ2-7	TGTGCCAGCAGACGCGGGCAGGGGGTCTACGAGCAGTACTTC	CASRRGQGVYEQYF
TRBD1	TRBV11-3	once	TRBJ2-2	TGTGCCAGCAGCCGACAGGGTTCCAACACCGGGGAGCTGTTTTTT	CASSRQGSNTGELFF
TRBD1	TRBV18	.	TRBJ2-7	TGTGCCAGCTCAACGGACAGGGCCGAGCAGTACTTC	CASSTDRAEQYF
.	TRBV9	.	TRBJ2-7	TGTGCCAGCAGCGTCGCCGGCTCCTACGAGCAGTACTTC	CASSVAGSYEQYF
.	TRBV4-3	.	TRBJ1-1	TGCGCCAGCAGCCGTAAAAGCAGGGAGAACACTGAAGCTTTCTTT	CASSRKSRENTEAFF
.	TRBV29-1	.	TRBJ2-7	TGCAGCGTTGTCTCTAATCAGCGCCCATCCTACGAGCAGTACTTC	CSVVSNQRPSYEQYF
TRBD2	TRBV6-5	.	TRBJ2-1	TGTGCCAGCAGTTACTCGAGCGGGGGAACGTATGAGCAGTTCTTC	CASSYSSGGTYEQFF
TRBD1	TRBV5-1	.	TRBJ1-1	TGCGCCAGCAGCTCGGGACAGGGGACGTCGCAAGCTTTCTTT	CASSSGQGTSQAFF
.	TRBV4-1	few	TRBJ1-2	TGCGCCAGCAGCCAAGGTACGCAGGCCCGGTGGGGCTACACCTTC	CASSQGTQARWGYTF
.	TRBV5-5	.	TRBJ1-2	TGTGCCAGCAGCTGGGAGGGCTATGGCTACACCTTC	CASSWEGYGYTF
.	TRBV28	few	TRBJ1-1	TGTGCCAGCAGCCCACGGGGTTCCTTTATGGAAGCTTTCTTT	CASSPRGSFMEAFF
.	TRBV2	.	TRBJ1-2	TGTGCCACTACCCGGCCCGACAGAGCTAACTATGGCTACACCTTC	CATTRPDRANYGYTF
.	TRBV5-4	.	TRBJ1-1	TGTGCCAGCGGCCGGGTGAACACTGAAGCTTTCTTT	CASGRVNTEAFF
TRBD1	TRBV9	.	TRBJ2-1	TGTGCCAGCAGCGTCCGGGACAGCTCCTACAATGAGCAGTTCTTC	CASSVRDSSYNEQFF
.	TRBV27	.	TRBJ1-2	TGTGCCAGCAGTAAAGCTGATACTAACTATGGCTACACCTTC	CASSKADTNYGYTF
.	TRBV2	.	TRBJ1-5	TGTGCCAGCGGTTGGAGTCTGGCCCAGCATTTT	CASGWSLAQHF
TRBD2	TRBV5-1	.	TRBJ2-2	TGCGCCAGCAGCGCATCCGGGACTAGTAACGGGGAGCTGTTTTTT	CASSASGTSNGELFF
TRBD1	TRBV2	.	TRBJ2-4	TGTGCCAGCACCGGACAGGGGGTAGCCAAAAACATTCAGTACTTC	CASTGQGVAKNIQYF
TRBD1	TRBV2	once	TRBJ1-3	TGTGCCAGCAGTGAAATGGACAGGAAAGGAAACACCATATATTTT	CASSEMDRKGNTIYF
.	TRBV7-9	.	TRBJ1-2	TGTGCCAGCAGTCTAGTCGTAGCGAGCTATGGCTACACCTTC	CASSLVVASYGYTF
TRBD1	TRBV30	.	TRBJ1-5	TGTGCCTGGAGTGCGAGGCGGTGGGACAGGGCCGAAGCTAGCCAGCCCCAGCATTTT	CAWSARRWDRAEASQPQHF
TRBD1	TRBV2	once	TRBJ1-1	TGTGCCAGCAGCCGACAGGGACCGACGTACACTGAAGCTTTCTTT	CASSRQGPTYTEAFF
TRBD1	TRBV27	.	TRBJ1-1	TGTGCCAGCAGTGAGGGACAGGGGATGGCTGGGACCATGAACACTGAAGCTTTCTTT	CASSEGQGMAGTMNTEAFF
.	TRBV6-1	once	TRBJ1-1	TGTGCCAGCAGCATCGGACAGCGGACTTTCTTT	CASSIGQRTFF
TRBD2	TRBV5-1	few	TRBJ2-1	TGCGCCAGCAGCAAAGTAGCGGGAGAGGGCAATGAGCAGTTCTTC	CASSKVAGEGNEQFF
TRBD1	TRBV7-2	.	TRBJ2-2	TGTGCCAGCAGCGCCGACCAGACAGGGGTGGCCGGGGAGCTGTTTTTT	CASSADQTGVAGELFF
TRBD1	TRBV6-1	.	TRBJ2-4	TGTGCCAGCTTGACAGGGGTCCTAAACATTCAGTACTTC	CASLTGVLNIQYF
TRBD2	TRBV27	.	TRBJ2-7	TGTGCCACCAACCGGGGGGGAGCCTCCTACGAGCAGTACTTC	CATNRGGASYEQYF